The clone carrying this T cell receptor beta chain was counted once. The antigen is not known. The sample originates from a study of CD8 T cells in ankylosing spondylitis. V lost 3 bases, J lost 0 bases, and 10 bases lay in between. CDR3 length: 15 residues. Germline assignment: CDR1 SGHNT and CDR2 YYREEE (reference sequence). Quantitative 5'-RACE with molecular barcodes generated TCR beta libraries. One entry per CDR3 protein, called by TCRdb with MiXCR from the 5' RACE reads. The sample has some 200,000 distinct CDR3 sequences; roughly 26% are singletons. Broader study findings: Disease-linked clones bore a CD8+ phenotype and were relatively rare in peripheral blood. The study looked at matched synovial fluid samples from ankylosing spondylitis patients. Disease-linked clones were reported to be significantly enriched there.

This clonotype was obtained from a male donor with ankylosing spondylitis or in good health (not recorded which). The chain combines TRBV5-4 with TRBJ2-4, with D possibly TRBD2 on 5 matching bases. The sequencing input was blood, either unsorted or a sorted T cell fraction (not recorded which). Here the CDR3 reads CASSSPREAKNIQYF. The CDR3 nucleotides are TGTGCCAGCAGCTCCCCGAGGGAAGCCAAAAACATTCAGTACTTC.